The sequence of this TCR beta chain was determined in a study of blood T cell repertoires in COVID-19. Study background: Sources were T cells, B-cell-depleted T cells, or PBMCs; the material itself was cDNA or gDNA.

The study drew participants aged about 18 to 95 years from under 30 US areas. Participants had their cohort set by participant-reported clinical history. Only in-frame clones appear in the TCRdb table, and some are missing; sequencing was by immunoSEQ multiplex PCR. The sample records a few hundred thousand clones, nearly 90% being singletons. V gave up 5 bases and J gave up 1 base; unmatched junction bases: 11. CDR1 is LNHDA and CDR2 is SQIVND in the germline V gene (reference sequence). This CDR3 spans 17 amino acids. The chain is built from TRBV19 and TRBJ2-7, with 10 bases lining up with TRBD1. The sequence was obtained from a woman aged 18-29 years with acute COVID-19. The sample comprised PBMCs or T cells enriched from blood (not recorded which). CDR3 sequence (DNA): TGTGCCAGTAGTGCCACCGTGGGACAGGGGTTTTCCTACGAGCAGTACTTC. Its protein is CASSATVGQGFSYEQYF. The complete variable domain, with remaining parts taken from reference TRBV19 and TRBJ2-7, reads DGGITQSPKYLFRKEGQNVTLSCEQNLNHDAMYWYRQDPGQGLRLIYYSQIVNDFQKGDIAEGYSVSREKKESFPLTVTSAQKNPTAFYLCASSATVGQGFSYEQYFGPGTRLTVT.